This T cell receptor beta chain was obtained from a study of T cells in Graves' hyperthyroidism and ophthalmopathy (dated by TCRdb to about 2019). With regard to the full study: TCR V-J signatures able to tell the groups apart were searched for in a discovery cohort of approximately 95 patients, of whom more than 40 had Graves' ophthalmopathy and around 57 had stable Graves' hyperthyroidism. Whether ophthalmopathy could be predicted prospectively was tested in an independent validation cohort made up of 18 to 20 hyperthyroidism patients plus 17 patients who later progressed to ophthalmopathy. For training and testing, the roughly 93 patients in the discovery cohort were randomly divided in a 7:3 ratio. The study also compared thyroid tissue and blood T-cell repertoires from 5 to 7 Graves' hyperthyroidism patients. After sampling, hyperthyroidism patients received methimazole starting at 30 mg daily, and ophthalmopathy patients received high-dose intravenous methylprednisolone. According to the paper, TCR Vbeta CDR3 sequencing was carried out on about 140 peripheral blood samples, which came from fewer than 50 ophthalmopathy, 75 to 80 hyperthyroidism and roughly 17 progressor patients. General study outcomes and caveats: No statistical method was used to set the sample size in advance, and investigators knew the group allocation. In cross-validation, a model built on a 13 V-J signature told ophthalmopathy apart from stable hyperthyroidism with 87.88% sensitivity and roughly 81% specificity, and in testing the same model reached 80%/75%. Blood samples also contained most of the expanded thyroid clonotypes (frequency above 0.001), which suggests that blood repertoires may reflect thyroid immune responses. In validation, the model predicted progression to ophthalmopathy with about 71% sensitivity and around 72% specificity, a median of 6.5 months before onset.

The TCR beta CDR3 regions were amplified from RNA transcripts. The first round of RT-PCR for the TCR CDR3 was performed with the HTBI primer set and the Qiagen OneStep RT-PCR kit. Libraries were constructed in a second round of multiplex PCR, after which size selection and purification were carried out. Libraries were sequenced paired-end with 100 bp reads on an Illumina HiSeq2000. Regarding the original processing steps: SOAPnuke was used to process the raw data, with reads discarded if the reads contained adapters or uncalled bases, had a mean Phred below 15, or lacked an exact constant-primer or identifier match. COPE v1.2.5 was used to merge the high-quality paired reads, and each unique nucleotide sequence was defined as a clonotype. MiTCR v1.1 was used to align clonotypes to the IMGT TRBV, TRBD and TRBJ reference segments. The analysis included only V-J combinations with a frequency above 0.0001, which together covered 98% to 99.2% of the repertoires. A TCS score was defined as the ratio of F50 (clonal expansion) to E x V (chaos), with BLOSUM62-based TCRdist applied between CDR3 peptides within each V-J. Welch's t-statistics and random forest reduced several hundred V-J features to 10 to 15, which were used in a naive Bayes classifier (R e1071). TCRdb handled the public reads itself, with Q25 trimming in fastp and clone calling in MiXCR, and kept productive beta chains. Rows with a matching CDR3 protein are joined into one entry that keeps the most common DNA and genes. These V and J calls rely on TCRdb rather than the paper's analysis. The sample profile shows around 540,000 distinct CDR3 sequences; more than 45% of them were found once. About 8.2% of the sample goes to the ten largest clones.

This clonotype was observed at least ten times. Its antigen specificity is not known. No much larger clonotype is one base removed from it; base qualities were not supplied. A patient counted as having stable Graves' hyperthyroidism if no progression to ophthalmopathy occurred over 18 months of follow-up. Hyperthyroidism patients were newly diagnosed, with disease duration under 2 months, and aged 18 to 65 years. Any patient with an uncontrolled infection, another autoimmune disease, pregnancy or lactation was excluded. Diagnoses were based on clinical symptoms, serum thyroxine and TRAb, thyroid ultrasound and orbital computed tomography. Total RNA was extracted with Trizol reagent, and quality was checked on an Agilent 2100 Bioanalyzer. Sequenced input: peripheral blood or thyroid tissue (not recorded which). The clonotype originates from a young woman with Graves' hyperthyroidism. Donor details come from another sample of the same person, matched by shared clones.

The nucleotide sequence is TGTGCCACCCGTTCACAGGTGAACACTGAAGCTTTCTTT. Its amino acids are CATRSQVNTEAFF. The rearrangement joined TRBV24-1 to TRBJ1-1; a weak D assignment points to TRBD1 (5 bases agree). The CDR3 measures 13 amino acids from cysteine to phenylalanine. CDR3 DNA is the only sequence kept; it has 39 bases, read in frame from the first base. Between the V and J ends, shortened by 9 bases and 0 bases respectively, the junction contains 10 bases. The germline V gene supplies CDR1 KGHDR and CDR2 SFDVKD.